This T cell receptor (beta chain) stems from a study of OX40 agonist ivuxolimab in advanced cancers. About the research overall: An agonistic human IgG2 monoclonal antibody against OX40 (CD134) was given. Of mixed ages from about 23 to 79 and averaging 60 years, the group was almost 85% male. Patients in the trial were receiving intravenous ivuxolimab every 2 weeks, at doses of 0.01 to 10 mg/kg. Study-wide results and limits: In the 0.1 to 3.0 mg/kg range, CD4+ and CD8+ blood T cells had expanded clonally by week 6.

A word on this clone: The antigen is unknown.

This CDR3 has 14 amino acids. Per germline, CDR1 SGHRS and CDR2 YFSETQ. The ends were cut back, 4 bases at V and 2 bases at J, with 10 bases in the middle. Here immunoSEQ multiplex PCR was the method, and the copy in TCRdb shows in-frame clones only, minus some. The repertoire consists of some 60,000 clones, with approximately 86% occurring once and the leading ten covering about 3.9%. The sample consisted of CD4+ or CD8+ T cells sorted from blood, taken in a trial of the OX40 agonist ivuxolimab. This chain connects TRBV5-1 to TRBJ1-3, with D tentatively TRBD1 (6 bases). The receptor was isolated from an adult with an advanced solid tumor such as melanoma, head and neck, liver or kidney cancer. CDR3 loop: CASSPGGAGNTIYF. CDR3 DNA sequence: TGCGCCAGCAGCCCTGGGGGCGCTGGAAACACCATATATTTT.